Below are 20 T cell receptor beta chains sequenced from a single sample in a study of T cells in women clearing cervical HPV infection. Sequenced by immunoSEQ multiplex PCR; TCRdb stores in-frame clones only, minus some. This sample contains some 39,000 clones. The sequencing sample was made of blood buffy coat. These receptors were taken from a woman aged 18 to 75 with a cervical HPV16 infection that either progressed to CIN3+ or cleared (not recorded which).

Here the CDR3 reads CASSPTGEGTDTYTF. Partial CDR3 DNA: TGTGCCAGCTCACCAACAGGGGAGGGGACAGATACC. This sequence joins TRBV18 and TRBJ1-2, with 7 bases identical to TRBD1. From the germline J gene comes the end of the CDR3, since the read stops 3 residues before it. Germline loops: CDR1 KGHSH, CDR2 LQKENI. This CDR3 has 15 residues. Complete variable domain (other parts from reference TRBV18 and TRBJ1-2): NAGVMQNPRHLVRRRGQEARLRCSPMKGHSHVYWYRQLPEEGLKFMVYLQKENIIDESGMPKERFSAEFPKEGPSILRIQQVVRGDSAAYFCASSPTGEGTDTYTFGSGTRLTVV.

On this clone: Sequencing ends 3 residues short of the CDR3 end; the germline J gene provides the rest. Other DNA sequences in the same sample also yield this CDR3. The chain is built from TRBV7-9 and TRBJ1-2, with D perhaps TRBD1 (5 bases). In germline, CDR1 is SEHNR, CDR2 FQNEAQ (reference sequence). The V gene lost 5 bases and the J gene lost 4 bases, with 8 bases spanning the gap. The CDR3 has 12 residues. The CDR3 is CASSRDSYGYTF. CDR3 DNA (partial): TGTGCCAGCAGCCGAGACAGCTATGGC.

Remarks on this clone: The read stops 3 residues short of the end of the CDR3; the missing end is completed from the germline J gene. The V call is TRBV2, the J call TRBJ1-2, with D tentatively TRBD1 (6 bases). CDR1 is SNHLY and CDR2 is FYNNEI in the germline V gene. The V end was cut by 4 bases, the J end by 3 bases, with 21 bases between. CDR3 length equals 17 residues. The CDR3: CASSGSGTLLGDYGYTF. The DNA read from the CDR3 is TGTGCCAGCAGTGGATCCGGGACATTACTCGGGGACTATGGC.

Of note for this clone: The missing CDR3 end, 3 residues past where the read stops, is filled in from the germline J gene. The rearrangement joins TRBV6-1 to TRBJ2-2; D gene unclear. CDR1 is MNHNS and CDR2 is SASEGT in the germline V gene. V was pared by 2 bases and J by 1 base, with 11 bases between. The length of the CDR3 is 16 residues. CDR3 bases read: TGTGCCAGCAGTGAAATCGGAGACATGAACACCGGGGAG. Translation gives CASSEIGDMNTGE. The complete CDR3 sequence is CASSEIGDMNTGELFF.

CDR3 bases read: TGTGCCAGCAGTGAAGAGACAGGGAGATGGGAGACG. It translates to CASSEETGRWET. Given in full, the CDR3 is CASSEETGRWETQYF. The rearrangement links TRBV6-1 to TRBJ2-3; 7 positions agree with TRBD1. The missing CDR3 end, 3 residues past where the read stops, is filled in from the germline J gene. The CDR3 has 15 amino acids. Germline CDR1 MNHNS, CDR2 SASEGT.

Worth noting for this clone: The CDR3 end lies 3 residues beyond the end of the read and is filled in from the germline J gene. The rearrangement joins TRBV7-6 to TRBJ1-4, with D perhaps TRBD1 (6 bases). The length of the CDR3 is 15 residues. Trimming cost V 0 bases and J 6 bases, with 11 bases left between them. From germline, CDR1 is SGHVS and CDR2 FNYEAQ. The sequenced CDR3 bases are TGTGCCAGCAGCTTAGCGCATGCAGGGGATGAAAAA. The encoded protein is CASSLAHAGDEK. The full CDR3 protein is CASSLAHAGDEKLFF.

Concerning this clone itself: The DNA ends 3 residues before the CDR3 does, and the rest of the CDR3 is filled in from the germline J gene. The chain is built from TRBV12-3 or TRBV12-4 and TRBJ2-1, with TRBD1 identical over 9 bases. The CDR3 contains 18 residues. V shed 3 bases and J 7 bases; nucleotides not matched to a gene: 16. Partial CDR3 DNA: TGTGCCAGCAGTTTGACAGGTTGGCTCGGGACAGGGAGTAATGAG. It specifies CASSLTGWLGTGSNE. The full CDR3 reads CASSLTGWLGTGSNEQFF.

Points on this clone: One junction end disagrees with the germline gene, perhaps due to a read error. From the germline J gene comes the end of the CDR3, since the read stops 3 residues before it. This CDR3 is also generated by other DNA sequences in the sample. The gene calls are TRBV5-1 and TRBJ1-3; tentative D call: TRBD1 (5 bases). The CDR3 has 16 amino acids. Germline V gene lookup returns CDR1 SGHRS and CDR2 YFSETQ. CDR3 region: CASSLGGLLSGNTIYF. CDR3 DNA, as far as it was read: TGCGCCAGCAGCTTGGGGGGACTGCTCTCTGGAAACACA. Together with reference TRBV5-1 and TRBJ1-3, the CDR3 gives the full variable domain: KAGVTQTPRYLIKTRGQQVTLSCSPISGHRSVSWYQQTPGQGLQFLFEYFSETQRNKGNFPGRFSGRQFSNSRSEMNVSTLELGDSALYLCASSLGGLLSGNTIYFGEGSWLTVV.

As for this clone: The read falls 3 residues short of the CDR3 end, and the missing part is taken from the germline J gene. This chain links TRBV2 with TRBJ1-2, with unresolved D. The CDR3 consists of 16 residues. The V gene's germline CDR1 is SNHLY and CDR2 FYNNEI. The CDR3 DNA, read in part, is TGTGCCAGCAGTGAACGGGCGGGTTCTATCCTTATAGGC. Translating gives CASSERAGSILIG. The whole CDR3 protein is CASSERAGSILIGYTF.

Comment on this clone: The CDR3 is cut off 3 residues early in the read; its end comes from the germline J gene. The chain has TRBV20-1 and TRBJ1-5, with D hard to call. V was shortened by 5 bases and J by 0 bases, with 11 bases between the two germline ends. Germline assignment: CDR1 DFQATT and CDR2 SNEGSKA (reference sequence). This CDR3 region has 14 residues. The CDR3 reads CSARTGYSNQPQHF. The CDR3 bases that were read are TGCAGTGCTCGAACGGGGTATAGCAATCAGCCC.

Remarks on this clone: The CDR3 is cut off 3 residues early in the read; its end comes from the germline J gene. The genes are TRBV7-3 and TRBJ2-2, with 7 bases that match TRBD2. V was pared by 5 bases and J by 5 bases, with 2 bases of the junction left unmatched. The CDR3 totals 13 residues. The germline gives CDR1 SGHTA, CDR2 FQGTGA. This chain's CDR3 is CASSRGGTGELFF. Partial CDR3 DNA: TGTGCCAGCAGCAGGGGAGGGACCGGGGAG.

Of note for this clone: Germline and junction disagree at one end, which may indicate a read error. The read ends 3 residues shy of where the CDR3 ends; the end is completed using the germline J gene. This chain links TRBV7-7 with TRBJ2-2; TRBD2 agrees at 8 bases. Germline CDR1 SSHAT, CDR2 FNYEAQ (reference sequence). The CDR3 contains 14 residues. The CDR3 is CASRLSGSVGELFF. Incomplete CDR3 DNA: TGTGCTAGCAGGTTAAGCGGGAGTGTCGGGGAG.

The CDR3 bases that were read are TGCAGTTGGGGTACAGGGCTAGAAGAAAAG. This codes for CSWGTGLEEK. The complete CDR3 reads CSWGTGLEEKLFF. The genes are TRBV20-1 and TRBJ2-2, with a tentative D call TRBD1 (6 bases). The read comes to an end 3 residues before the CDR3 does, leaving the germline J gene to fill in the end. Per the germline V gene, CDR1 is DFQATT and CDR2 is SNEGSKA (reference sequence). CDR3 length: 13 amino acids.

To note about this clone: The sequence runs out 3 residues before the end of the CDR3; the remainder is reconstructed from the germline J gene. The V gene is TRBV19, the J gene TRBJ1-2, with a weak D call TRBD1 (6 bases). Germline CDR1 reads LNHDA; CDR2 reads SQIVND (reference sequence). V lost 0 bases and J lost 2, with 7 bases in between. CDR3 length equals 14 residues. This CDR3 reads CASSIDRGNYGYTF. Incomplete CDR3 DNA: TGTGCCAGTAGTATAGACAGGGGAAACTATGGC.

The part of the CDR3 DNA that was read is TGTGCCAGTAGACAGTTGTGGTCAGACACTGAA. It specifies CASRQLWSDTE. The CDR3 in full is CASRQLWSDTEAFF. The chain combines TRBV19 with TRBJ1-1; no firm D call. The read comes to an end 3 residues before the CDR3 does, leaving the germline J gene to fill in the end. Per germline, CDR1 LNHDA and CDR2 SQIVND (reference sequence). V gave up 6 bases and J gave up 3 bases, with 14 bases separating them. There are 14 residues in the CDR3.

Details on this clone: The sequence runs out 3 residues before the end of the CDR3; the remainder is reconstructed from the germline J gene. The V gene is TRBV5-1, the J gene TRBJ2-2, with 7 bases lining up with TRBD1. Germline loops: CDR1 SGHRS, CDR2 YFSETQ. The CDR3 extends over 16 amino acids. Unmatched junction bases numbered 6, after V lost 0 bases and J lost 4 bases. CDR3: CASSLVSGTVTGELFF. CDR3 DNA (partial): TGCGCCAGCAGCTTGGTATCAGGGACAGTCACCGGGGAG.

Of note for this clone: Read sequence stops 3 residues before the CDR3 end, and the germline J gene provides the missing end. The gene calls are TRBV7-9 and TRBJ1-2; a possible D gene is TRBD1 (5 bases). Germline CDR1 is SEHNR and CDR2 is FQNEAQ (reference sequence). The ends were cut back, 4 bases at V and 3 bases at J, with 12 bases in the middle. CDR3 length: 14 amino acids. The part of the CDR3 DNA that was read is TGTGCCAGCAGCTGGCGGGGGATTTACTATGGC. Amino acid sequence: CASSWRGIYYG. The whole CDR3 is CASSWRGIYYGYTF.

Regarding this clone: Read coverage stops 3 residues before the CDR3 terminus; the germline J gene supplies the remainder. The rearrangement joins TRBV20-1 to TRBJ2-3; 9 nucleotides agree with TRBD2. The CDR3 has 15 residues. Unmatched junction bases numbered 6, after V lost 0 bases and J lost 5 bases. Germline V gives CDR1 DFQATT, CDR2 SNEGSKA (reference sequence). The covered CDR3 bases are TGCAGTGCTAGAGATCCTGCGGGGGGGCTAGATACG. The encoded protein is CSARDPAGGLDT. The whole CDR3 sequence reads CSARDPAGGLDTQYF.

With respect to this clone: The missing CDR3 end, 3 residues past where the read stops, is filled in from the germline J gene. This rearrangement joins TRBV7-7 to TRBJ2-3; tentative D call: TRBD1 (7 bases). The CDR3 is 18 amino acids. Looked up from germline, CDR1 is SSHAT and CDR2 is FNYEAQ (reference sequence). V lost 1 base, J lost 4 bases, and 21 bases lay in between. CDR3 DNA (partial): TGTGCCAGCAGCTTAGACGGGGGACCACAGGGGAGTCCAGATACG. Translating gives CASSLDGGPQGSPDT. The full CDR3 protein is CASSLDGGPQGSPDTQYF.

About this clone itself: The CDR3 goes on 3 residues after the read ends, and that part is filled in from the germline J gene. The rearrangement uses TRBV7-7 and TRBJ2-5, with TRBD2 as a possible D gene (7 bases). Per the germline V gene, CDR1 is SSHAT and CDR2 is FNYEAQ (reference sequence). The ends were cut back, 5 bases at V and 2 bases at J, with 15 bases in the middle. The CDR3 consists of 15 residues. CDR3 bases read: TGTGCCAGCAGCCCTGGGGGGGGCGTACAAGAGACC. It codes for CASSPGGGVQET. The whole CDR3 protein is CASSPGGGVQETQYF.